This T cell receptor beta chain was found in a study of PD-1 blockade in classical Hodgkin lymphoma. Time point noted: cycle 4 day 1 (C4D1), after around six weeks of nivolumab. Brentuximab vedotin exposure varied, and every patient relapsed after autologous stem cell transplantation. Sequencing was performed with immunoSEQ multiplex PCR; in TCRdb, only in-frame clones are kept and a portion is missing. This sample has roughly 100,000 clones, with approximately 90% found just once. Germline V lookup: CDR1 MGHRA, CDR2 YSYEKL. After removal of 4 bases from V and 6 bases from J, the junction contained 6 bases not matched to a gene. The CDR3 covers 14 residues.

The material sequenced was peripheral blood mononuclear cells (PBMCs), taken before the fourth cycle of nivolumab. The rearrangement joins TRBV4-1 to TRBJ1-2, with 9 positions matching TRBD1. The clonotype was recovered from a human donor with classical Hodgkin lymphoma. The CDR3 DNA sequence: TGCGCCAGCAGCCTTGGTGACAGGGGGAATGGCTACACCTTC. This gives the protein CASSLGDRGNGYTF.